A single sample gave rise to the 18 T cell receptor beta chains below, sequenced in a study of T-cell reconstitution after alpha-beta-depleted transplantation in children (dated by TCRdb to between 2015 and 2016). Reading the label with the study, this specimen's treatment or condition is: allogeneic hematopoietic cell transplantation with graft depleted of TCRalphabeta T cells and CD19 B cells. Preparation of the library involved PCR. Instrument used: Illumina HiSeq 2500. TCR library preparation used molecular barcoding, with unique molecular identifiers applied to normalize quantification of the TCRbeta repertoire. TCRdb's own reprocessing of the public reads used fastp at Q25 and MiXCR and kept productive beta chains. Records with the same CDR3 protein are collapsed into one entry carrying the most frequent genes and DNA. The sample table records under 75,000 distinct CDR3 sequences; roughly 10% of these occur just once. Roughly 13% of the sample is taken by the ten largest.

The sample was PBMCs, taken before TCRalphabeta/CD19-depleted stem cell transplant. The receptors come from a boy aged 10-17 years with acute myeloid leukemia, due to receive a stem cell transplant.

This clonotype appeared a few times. The CDR3 DNA follows: TGTGCCAGCAGTGGGAACAGACTAGCGGGCTACGAGCAGTACTTC. Amino acids: CASSGNRLAGYEQYF. The rearrangement uses TRBV12-3 or TRBV12-4 and TRBJ2-7; 10 nucleotides match TRBD2. This CDR3 is built from 15 residues. The J segment lost 3 bases and the V segment lost 5 bases, leaving 7 bases of the junction unmatched.

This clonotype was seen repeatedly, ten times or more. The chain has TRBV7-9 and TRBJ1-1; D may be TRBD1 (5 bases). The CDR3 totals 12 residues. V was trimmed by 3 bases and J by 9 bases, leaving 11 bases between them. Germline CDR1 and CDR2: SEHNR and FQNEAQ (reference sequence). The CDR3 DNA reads TGTGCCAGCAGCTTGGAGGGACTAAAAGCTTTCTTT. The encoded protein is CASSLEGLKAFF.

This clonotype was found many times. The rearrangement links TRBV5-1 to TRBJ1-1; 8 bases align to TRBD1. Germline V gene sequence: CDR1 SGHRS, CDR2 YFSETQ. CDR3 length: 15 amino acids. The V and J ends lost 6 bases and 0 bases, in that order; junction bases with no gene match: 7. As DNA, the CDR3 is TGCGCCAGCAACCCAAGGACAGGGATGAACACTGAAGCTTTCTTT. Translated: CASNPRTGMNTEAFF.

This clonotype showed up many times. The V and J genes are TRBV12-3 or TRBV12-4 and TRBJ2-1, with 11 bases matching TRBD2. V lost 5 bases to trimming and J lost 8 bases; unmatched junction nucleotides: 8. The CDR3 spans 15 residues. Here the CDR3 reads CASSATSGGVYEQFF. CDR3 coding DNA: TGTGCCAGCAGTGCCACTAGCGGGGGAGTGTATGAGCAGTTCTTC.

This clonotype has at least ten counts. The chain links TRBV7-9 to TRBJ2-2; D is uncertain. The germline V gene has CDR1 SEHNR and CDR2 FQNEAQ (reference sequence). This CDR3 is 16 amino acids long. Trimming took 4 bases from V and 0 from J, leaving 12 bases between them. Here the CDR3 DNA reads TGTGCCAGCAGCTCTAGACTGAGCACGAACACCGGGGAGCTGTTTTTT. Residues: CASSSRLSTNTGELFF.

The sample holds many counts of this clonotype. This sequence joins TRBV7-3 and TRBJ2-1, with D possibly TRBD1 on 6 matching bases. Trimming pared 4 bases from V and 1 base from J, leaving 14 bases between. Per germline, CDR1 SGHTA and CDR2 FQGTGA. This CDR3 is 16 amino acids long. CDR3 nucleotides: TGTGCCAGCAGCTCCCGTAACACAGGGTCCTACAATGAGCAGTTCTTC. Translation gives CASSSRNTGSYNEQFF.

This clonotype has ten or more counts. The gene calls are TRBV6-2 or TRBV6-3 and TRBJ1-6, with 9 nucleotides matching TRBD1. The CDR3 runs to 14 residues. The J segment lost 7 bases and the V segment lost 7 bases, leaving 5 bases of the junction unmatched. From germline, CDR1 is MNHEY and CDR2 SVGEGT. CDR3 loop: CASTWDRANSPLHF. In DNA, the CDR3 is TGTGCCAGCACCTGGGACAGGGCCAATTCACCCCTCCACTTT.

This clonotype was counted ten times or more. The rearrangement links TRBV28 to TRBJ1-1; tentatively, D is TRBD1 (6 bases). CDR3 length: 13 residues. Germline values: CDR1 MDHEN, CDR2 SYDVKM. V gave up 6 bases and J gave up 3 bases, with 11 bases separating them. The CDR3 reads CASSPRTDTEAFF. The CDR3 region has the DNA TGTGCCAGCAGCCCGAGGACAGACACTGAAGCTTTCTTT.

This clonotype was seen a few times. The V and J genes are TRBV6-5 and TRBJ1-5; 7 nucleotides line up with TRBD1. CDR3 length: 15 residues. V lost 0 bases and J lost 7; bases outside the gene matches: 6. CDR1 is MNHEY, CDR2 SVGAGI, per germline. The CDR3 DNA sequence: TGTGCCAGCAGTTACTCGAGGCAGGGGGGCCAGCCCCAGCATTTT. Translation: CASSYSRQGGQPQHF.

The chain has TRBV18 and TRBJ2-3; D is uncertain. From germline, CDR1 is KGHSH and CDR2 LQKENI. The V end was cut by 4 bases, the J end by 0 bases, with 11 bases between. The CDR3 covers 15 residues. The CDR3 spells CASSHGRSSTDTQYF. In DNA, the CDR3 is TGTGCCAGCTCACACGGACGGTCAAGCACAGATACGCAGTATTTT. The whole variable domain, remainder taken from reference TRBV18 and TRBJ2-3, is NAGVMQNPRHLVRRRGQEARLRCSPMKGHSHVYWYRQLPEEGLKFMVYLQKENIIDESGMPKERFSAEFPKEGPSILRIQQVVRGDSAAYFCASSHGRSSTDTQYFGPGTRLTVL.

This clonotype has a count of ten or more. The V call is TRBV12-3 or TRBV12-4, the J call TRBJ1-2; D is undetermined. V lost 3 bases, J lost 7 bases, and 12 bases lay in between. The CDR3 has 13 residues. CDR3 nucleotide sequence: TGTGCCAGCAGTTTGAGTCAGTCGAGTGGCTACACCTTC. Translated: CASSLSQSSGYTF.

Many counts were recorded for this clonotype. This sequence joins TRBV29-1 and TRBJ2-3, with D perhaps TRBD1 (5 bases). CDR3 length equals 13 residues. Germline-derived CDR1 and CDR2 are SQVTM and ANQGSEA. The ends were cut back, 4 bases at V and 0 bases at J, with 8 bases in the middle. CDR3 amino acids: CSVGQGSTDTQYF. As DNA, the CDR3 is TGCAGCGTTGGTCAGGGTAGCACAGATACGCAGTATTTT.

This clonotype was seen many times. The CDR3: CSAEGQGNSPLHF. CDR3 sequence (DNA): TGCAGTGCTGAAGGACAGGGGAATTCACCCCTCCACTTT. The genes are TRBV20-1 and TRBJ1-6; TRBD1 agrees at 9 bases. The germline V gene has CDR1 DFQATT and CDR2 SNEGSKA (reference sequence). The V gene end was trimmed by 5 bases and the J gene end by 7 bases; junction bases not matched to a gene: 3. This CDR3 is built from 13 residues.

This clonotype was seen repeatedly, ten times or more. CDR3 nucleotide sequence: TGTGCCAGCGGAGGGAACGAAAAACTGTTTTTT. Encoded protein: CASGGNEKLFF. The gene calls are TRBV25-1 and TRBJ1-4; D unresolved. From germline, CDR1 is MGHDK and CDR2 SYGVNS. This CDR3 has 11 residues. Trimming removed 8 bases from V and 8 bases from J, with 9 bases in between.

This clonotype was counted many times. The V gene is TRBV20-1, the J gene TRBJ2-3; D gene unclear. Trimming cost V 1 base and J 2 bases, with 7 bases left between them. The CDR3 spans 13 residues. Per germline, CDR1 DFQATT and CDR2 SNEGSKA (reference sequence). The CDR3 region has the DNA TGCAGTGCTAGAGTCGGCAACACAGATACGCAGTATTTT. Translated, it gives CSARVGNTDTQYF.

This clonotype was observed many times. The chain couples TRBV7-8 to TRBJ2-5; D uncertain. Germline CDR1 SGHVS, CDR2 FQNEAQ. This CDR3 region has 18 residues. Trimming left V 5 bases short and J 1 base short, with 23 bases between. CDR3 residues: CASSRIRVAQLTQETQYF. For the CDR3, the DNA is TGTGCCAGCAGCCGGATCCGTGTAGCACAGCTGACCCAAGAGACCCAGTACTTC.

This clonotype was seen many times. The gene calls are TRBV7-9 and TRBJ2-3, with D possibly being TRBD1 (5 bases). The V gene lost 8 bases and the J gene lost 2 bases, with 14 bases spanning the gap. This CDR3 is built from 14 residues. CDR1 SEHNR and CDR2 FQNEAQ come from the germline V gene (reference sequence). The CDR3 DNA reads TGTGCCAGCCCCCCAGGGCCTCACACAGATACGCAGTATTTT. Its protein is CASPPGPHTDTQYF.

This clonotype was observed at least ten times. The CDR3 nucleotides are TGCAGTGCTAGAGATAACACCCAAGAGACCCAGTACTTC. Translation: CSARDNTQETQYF. The chain combines TRBV20-1 with TRBJ2-5; no clear D gene. Trimming left V 0 bases short and J 1 base short, with 6 bases between. Germline loops: CDR1 DFQATT, CDR2 SNEGSKA (reference sequence). The CDR3 is 13 residues long.